Sequencing of this T cell receptor (beta chain) was carried out in a study of brain T cells in children with intractable seizures. Whole-study results and caveats: Absence of clones before surgery may stem from lower sequencing depth.

Time point meaning: blood from clinic visit 5 months post-surgery; TSC patient then seizure free. Libraries were prepared by immunoSEQ multiplex PCR; TCRdb keeps only in-frame clonotypes and omits some of them. The profile shows 300,000 to 400,000 clones, about 93% of them singletons. Trimming at V came to 5 bases and at J to 1 base, leaving 10 bases not matched to a gene. Per the germline V gene, CDR1 is ENHRY and CDR2 is SYGVKD. The CDR3 contains 17 residues. In regard to this clone: Its cognate antigen is unknown.

The receptor comes from a boy under three years old with tuberous sclerosis and intractable seizures. The J gene is TRBJ2-3, the V gene TRBV10-3; 9 nucleotides agree with TRBD2. This specimen consisted of peripheral blood, obtained 5 to 6 months after surgery. The CDR3 protein is CAISHTNSGRGTDTQYF. The CDR3 bases are TGTGCCATCAGTCATACAAATAGCGGGAGAGGCACAGATACGCAGTATTTT.